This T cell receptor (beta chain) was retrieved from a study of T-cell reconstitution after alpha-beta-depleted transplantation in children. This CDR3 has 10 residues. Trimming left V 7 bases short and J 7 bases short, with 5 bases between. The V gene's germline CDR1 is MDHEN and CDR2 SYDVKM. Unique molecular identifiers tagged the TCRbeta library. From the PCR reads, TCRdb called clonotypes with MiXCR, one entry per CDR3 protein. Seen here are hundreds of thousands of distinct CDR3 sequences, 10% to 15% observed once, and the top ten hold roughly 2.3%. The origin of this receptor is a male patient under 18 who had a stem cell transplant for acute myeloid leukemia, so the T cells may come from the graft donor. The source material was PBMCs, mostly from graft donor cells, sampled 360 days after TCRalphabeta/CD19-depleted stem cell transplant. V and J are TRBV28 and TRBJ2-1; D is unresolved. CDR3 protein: CASIVNEQFF. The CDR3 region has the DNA TGTGCCAGCATTGTGAATGAGCAGTTCTTC. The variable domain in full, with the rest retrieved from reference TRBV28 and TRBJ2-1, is DVKVTQSSRYLVKRTGEKVFLECVQDMDHENMFWYRQDPGLGLRLIYFSYDVKMKEKGDIPEGYSVSREKKERFSLILESASTNQTSMYLCASIVNEQFFGPGTRLTVL.